This TCR beta chain was found in a study of blood T cell repertoires in COVID-19. Turning to the study itself: The samples span acute and convalescent COVID-19 from the United States, Italy and Spain. The cDNA or gDNA used as material had been derived from T cells, B-cell-depleted T cells, or PBMCs.

Seattle cases were enrolled at active infection and followed longitudinally. The CDR3 runs 17 residues. The V gene's germline CDR1 is LNHDA and CDR2 SQIVND (reference sequence). V lost 5 bases to trimming and J lost 1 base; unmatched junction nucleotides: 13. Some clones are missing from TCRdb's copy, which holds only in-frame ones; the method was immunoSEQ multiplex PCR. The top ten hold roughly a tenth of the sample, which has about 350,000 clones, around 90% seen once. Specimen: peripheral blood. The receptor comes from a man aged 30 to 39 with COVID-19, enrolled during active disease. The V gene is TRBV19, the J gene TRBJ2-5; TRBD1 matches at 7 bases. This CDR3 reads CASSPGPGQKTQETQYF. CDR3 in DNA: TGTGCCAGTAGTCCAGGACCGGGACAGAAGACCCAAGAGACCCAGTACTTC.